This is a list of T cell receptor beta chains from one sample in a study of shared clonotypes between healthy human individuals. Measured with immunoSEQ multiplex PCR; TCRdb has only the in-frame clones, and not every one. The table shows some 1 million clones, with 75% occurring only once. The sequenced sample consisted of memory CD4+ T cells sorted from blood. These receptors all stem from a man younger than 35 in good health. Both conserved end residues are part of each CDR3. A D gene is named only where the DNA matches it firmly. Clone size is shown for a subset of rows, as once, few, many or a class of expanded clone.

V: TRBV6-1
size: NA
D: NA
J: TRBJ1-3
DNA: TGTGCCAGCAACAGGAACTCTGGAAACACCATATATTTT
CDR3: CASNRNSGNTIYF

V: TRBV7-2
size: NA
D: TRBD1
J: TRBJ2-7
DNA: TGTGCCAGCAGCCGACGGACAGGGTACGAGCAGTACTTC
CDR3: CASSRRTGYEQYF

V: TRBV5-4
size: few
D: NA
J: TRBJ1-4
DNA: TGTGCCAGCAGCTCCGACGGACCAACTAATGAAAAACTGTTTTTT
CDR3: CASSSDGPTNEKLFF

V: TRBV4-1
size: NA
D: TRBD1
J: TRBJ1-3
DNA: TGCGCCAGCAGCCTTAGACAGGGGGGAAACACCATATATTTT
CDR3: CASSLRQGGNTIYF

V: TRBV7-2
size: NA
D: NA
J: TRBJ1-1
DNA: TGTGCCAGCAGCTACGCCTCGGTGGCTTTCTTT
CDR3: CASSYASVAFF

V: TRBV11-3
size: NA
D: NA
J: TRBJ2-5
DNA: TGTGCCAGCAGCTTTGGCGCGGGGGCAGCTGAGACCCAGTACTTC
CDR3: CASSFGAGAAETQYF

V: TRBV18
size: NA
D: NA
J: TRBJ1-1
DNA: TGTGCCAGCTCACCTAACAGGGAGCTGGCTTTCTTT
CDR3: CASSPNRELAFF

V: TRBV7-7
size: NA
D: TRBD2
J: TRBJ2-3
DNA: TGTGCTAGCAGCTTGGCGGGAGTAGAGACAGATACGCAGTATTTT
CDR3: CASSLAGVETDTQYF

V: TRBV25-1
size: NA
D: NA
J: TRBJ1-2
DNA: TGTGCCAGCAGTGAACCCGGGATTTCAATGGACTACACCTTC
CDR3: CASSEPGISMDYTF

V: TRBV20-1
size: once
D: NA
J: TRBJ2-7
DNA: TGCAGTGCTGGCTTTTGGGACGAGCAGTACTTC
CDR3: CSAGFWDEQYF

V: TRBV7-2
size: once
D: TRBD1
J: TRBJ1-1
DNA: TGTGCCAGCACCCTGACAGGGGCCTTGAACACTGAAGCTTTCTTT
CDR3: CASTLTGALNTEAFF

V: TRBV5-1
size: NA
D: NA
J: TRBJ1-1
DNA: TGCGCCAGCAGCTTGGCCGGGACTGGGGTTAACACTGAAGCTTTCTTT
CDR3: CASSLAGTGVNTEAFF

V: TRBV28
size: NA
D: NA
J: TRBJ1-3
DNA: TGTGCCAGCAGCCTATGGACAGCTGGAAACACCATATATTTT
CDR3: CASSLWTAGNTIYF

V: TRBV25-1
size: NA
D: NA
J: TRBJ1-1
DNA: TGTGCCAGCAGTGAAGGACCGAGCACTGAAGCTTTCTTT
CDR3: CASSEGPSTEAFF

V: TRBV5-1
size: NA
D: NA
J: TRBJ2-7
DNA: TGCGCCAGCAGCTTGGGCGGCTTTAGCTCCTACGAGCAGTACTTC
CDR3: CASSLGGFSSYEQYF

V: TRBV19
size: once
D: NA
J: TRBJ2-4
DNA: TGTGCCAGTAGTCAGCCGGGGGACAAAAACATTCAGTACTTC
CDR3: CASSQPGDKNIQYF

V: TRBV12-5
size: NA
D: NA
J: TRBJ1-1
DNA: TGTGCTAGTGGTTTGGTAAAGGTTGCGGGGGGCGCTCTGAACACTGAAGCTTTCTTT
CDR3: CASGLVKVAGGALNTEAFF

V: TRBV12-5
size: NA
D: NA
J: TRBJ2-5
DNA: TGTGCTAGTGGTTTGGTACAAGGGGTATTAGGGACCCAGTACTTC
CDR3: CASGLVQGVLGTQYF

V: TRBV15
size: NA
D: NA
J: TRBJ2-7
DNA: TGTGCCACCAGCAGAGATCCCGGCTACGAGCAGTACTTC
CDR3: CATSRDPGYEQYF

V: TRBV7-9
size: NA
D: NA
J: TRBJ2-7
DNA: TGTGCCAGCAGCTTAGCGCCAAGCAGCCAGGCCGAGCAGTACTTC
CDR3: CASSLAPSSQAEQYF

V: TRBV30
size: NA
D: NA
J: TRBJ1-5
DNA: TGTGCCTGGAGTGCTGGGGCAGTCAATCAGCCCCAGCATTTT
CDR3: CAWSAGAVNQPQHF

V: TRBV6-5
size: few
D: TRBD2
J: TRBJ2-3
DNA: TGTGCCAGCAGCTTTACTAGCGGCAGCACAGATACGCAGTATTTT
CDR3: CASSFTSGSTDTQYF

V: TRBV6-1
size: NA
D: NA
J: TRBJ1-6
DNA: TGTGCCAGCGTGTACCACCTGGAGGTAACGTCACCCCTCCACTTT
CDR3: CASVYHLEVTSPLHF

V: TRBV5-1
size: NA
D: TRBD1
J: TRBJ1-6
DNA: TGCGCCAGCAGCCTTGGACAGGGAGGATCACCCCTCCACTTT
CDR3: CASSLGQGGSPLHF

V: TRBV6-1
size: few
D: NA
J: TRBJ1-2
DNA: TGTGCCATTGAAAAAGGGGTTCATGGCTACACCTTC
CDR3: CAIEKGVHGYTF

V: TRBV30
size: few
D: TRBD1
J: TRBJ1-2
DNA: TGTGCCTGGAGTGTTCAGACCGGGACAGGGGTGATCGGCTACACCTTC
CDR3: CAWSVQTGTGVIGYTF

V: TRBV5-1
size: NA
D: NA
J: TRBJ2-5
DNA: TGCGCCAGCAGCTTGATCAGCGGCGCCCAAGAGACCCAGTACTTC
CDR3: CASSLISGAQETQYF

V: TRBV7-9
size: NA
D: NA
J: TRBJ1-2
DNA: TGTGCCAGCAGCTTAGATGGGGGATATGGCTACACCTTC
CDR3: CASSLDGGYGYTF

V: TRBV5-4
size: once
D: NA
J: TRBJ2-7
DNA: TGTGCCAGCAGCTTGAACGTGGGGGGCGAGCAGTACTTC
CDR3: CASSLNVGGEQYF

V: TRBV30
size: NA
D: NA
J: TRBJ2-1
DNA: TGTGCCTGGACCAAATATGGGGAGCAGTTCTTC
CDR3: CAWTKYGEQFF

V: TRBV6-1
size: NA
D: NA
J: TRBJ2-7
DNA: TGTGCCAGCAGGGGCGGGTCCTCAAGCTCCTACGAGCAGTACTTC
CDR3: CASRGGSSSSYEQYF

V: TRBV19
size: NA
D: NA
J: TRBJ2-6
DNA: TGTGCCAGTAGCTTGGGTTGGACATACTCTGGGGCCAACGTCCTGACTTTC
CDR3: CASSLGWTYSGANVLTF

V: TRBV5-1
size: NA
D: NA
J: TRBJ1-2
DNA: TGCGCCAGCAGCTTGGGGGAGCCAAGGAACTATGGCTACACCTTC
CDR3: CASSLGEPRNYGYTF

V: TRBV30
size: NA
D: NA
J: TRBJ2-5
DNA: TGTGCCTGGAGTGCAGGAGATCAAGAGACCCAGTACTTC
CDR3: CAWSAGDQETQYF

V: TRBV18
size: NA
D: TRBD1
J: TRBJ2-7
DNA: TGTGCCAGCTCACGCGGACAGGGCGAGCAGTACTTC
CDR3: CASSRGQGEQYF

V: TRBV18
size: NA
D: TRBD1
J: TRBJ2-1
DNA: TGTGCCAGCTCACAGGGGACAGGGGCCCACAATGAGCAGTTCTTC
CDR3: CASSQGTGAHNEQFF

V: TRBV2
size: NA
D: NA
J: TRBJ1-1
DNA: TGTGCCAGCAGTGTGATCGACATGAACACTGAAGCTTTCTTT
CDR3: CASSVIDMNTEAFF

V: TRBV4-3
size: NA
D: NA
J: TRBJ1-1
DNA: TGCGCCAGCAGCCAAGAGGCAGGGTTGAACACTGAAGCTTTCTTT
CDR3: CASSQEAGLNTEAFF

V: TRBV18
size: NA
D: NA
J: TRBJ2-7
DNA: TGTGCCAGCTCAAACCGGGACGGTCCCTACGAGCAGTACTTC
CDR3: CASSNRDGPYEQYF

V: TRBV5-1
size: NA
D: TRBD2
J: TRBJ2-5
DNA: TGCGCCAGCAGCTTCGGTAGCGGGAGCCCAGAGACCCAGTACTTC
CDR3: CASSFGSGSPETQYF

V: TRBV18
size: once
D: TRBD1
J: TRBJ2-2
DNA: TGTGCCAGCTCAAACTTTCTCGGACAGGGATCGACCGGGGAGCTGTTTTTT
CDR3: CASSNFLGQGSTGELFF